A single sample gave rise to the 24 T cell receptor beta chains below, sequenced in a study of STAT5B mutations in CD4+ large granular lymphocyte leukemia. Profiling relied on immunoSEQ multiplex PCR, and the TCRdb table lists in-frame clones only, not all of them. The sample yields 31,000 or so clones, 65% to 85% seen once. Sequencing input: CD4+ T cells from blood buffy coats. The receptors originated from a human donor in good health.

V gene TRBV28 combines with J gene TRBJ1-2; D not certain. CDR1 and CDR2 (germline): MDHEN, SYDVKM. This CDR3 has 16 amino acids. The germline V and J ends were trimmed by 3 bases and 5 bases, with 19 bases remaining between them. The CDR3 reads CASSFALSPGIYGYTF. Written as DNA, the CDR3 is TGTGCCAGCAGTTTTGCCCTAAGTCCGGGTATATATGGCTACACCTTC.

The chain carries TRBV29-1 and TRBJ2-1, with 10 bases identical to TRBD2. The CDR3 contains 15 residues. Trimming took 6 bases from V and 5 from J; bases not matched to a gene: 10. Germline assignment: CDR1 SQVTM and CDR2 ANQGSEA. The CDR3 sequence: CSVPLAGVKNNEQFF. The CDR3 nucleotides read TGCAGCGTCCCCCTAGCGGGAGTCAAGAACAATGAGCAGTTCTTC.

The J gene is TRBJ2-7, the V gene TRBV9; D may match TRBD1 or TRBD2 (5 bases each). Trimming stripped 4 bases from V and 0 bases from J, with 14 bases between. Germline values: CDR1 SGDLS, CDR2 YYNGEE. This CDR3 region has 15 residues. This CDR3 is CASSIGVGSSYEQYF. The CDR3 DNA is TGTGCCAGCAGCATAGGGGTGGGGAGCTCCTACGAGCAGTACTTC.

The chain uses TRBV27 and TRBJ2-3; possible D gene TRBD2, 5 bases. Trimming stripped 0 bases from V and 3 bases from J, with 10 bases between. CDR3 size: 15 residues. CDR1 is MNHEY, CDR2 SMNVEV, per germline (reference sequence). DNA for the CDR3: TGTGCCAGCAGTTTATCCGGGAAGTCGACAGATACGCAGTATTTT. Protein: CASSLSGKSTDTQYF.

This clone showed up just once. The chain has TRBV9 and TRBJ2-5; 15 bases align to TRBD2. From germline, CDR1 is SGDLS and CDR2 YYNGEE. Germline trimming cut 0 bases from V and 5 bases from J; bases unmatched to any gene: 5. The CDR3 covers 17 residues. The CDR3 DNA reads TGTGCCAGCAGCGTAGGCGGACTAGCGGGGGGGCGTGAGACCCAGTACTTC. The encoded protein is CASSVGGLAGGRETQYF.

The chain links TRBV7-2 to TRBJ2-5, with TRBD2 matching 9 bases. Germline trimming cut 3 bases from V and 1 base from J; bases unmatched to any gene: 3. The CDR3 has 15 amino acids. Germline CDR1 SGHTA, CDR2 FQGNSA. The CDR3 region has the DNA TGTGCCAGCAGCTTTAGCGGGAGTCTCCAAGAGACCCAGTACTTC. Amino acids: CASSFSGSLQETQYF.

The chain joins TRBV6-5 to TRBJ1-1; tentatively, D is TRBD1 (6 bases). Trimming took off 0 bases at V and 1 base at J, with 9 bases between the two ends. The germline CDR1 and CDR2 sequences are MNHEY and SVGAGI. The length of the CDR3 is 15 residues. The DNA of the CDR3 is TGTGCCAGCAGTTACTCGGGCAGGGGGAACACTGAAGCTTTCTTT. Translating it yields CASSYSGRGNTEAFF.

The rearrangement links TRBV19 to TRBJ2-1, with D possibly being TRBD2 (7 bases). The germline CDR1 and CDR2 sequences are LNHDA and SQIVND (reference sequence). The CDR3 consists of 13 residues. V was pared by 3 bases and J by 6 bases, with 9 bases between. CDR3 sequence reads: CASSIGGPNEQFF. CDR3 DNA sequence: TGTGCCAGTAGTATCGGGGGGCCCAATGAGCAGTTCTTC. The whole variable domain, filled in from reference TRBV19 and TRBJ2-1, reads DGGITQSPKYLFRKEGQNVTLSCEQNLNHDAMYWYRQDPGQGLRLIYYSQIVNDFQKGDIAEGYSVSREKKESFPLTVTSAQKNPTAFYLCASSIGGPNEQFFGPGTRLTVL.

V usage is TRBV5-1 and J usage is TRBJ2-7, with 11 bases identical to TRBD1. The germline V gene encodes CDR1 SGHRS and CDR2 YFSETQ. The CDR3 extends over 14 amino acids. The ends lost 4 bases at V and 2 bases at J; junction bases unmatched: 2. The CDR3 DNA is TGCGCCAGCAGCGGGGGACAGGGGGCCTACGAGCAGTACTTC. This sequence encodes CASSGGQGAYEQYF.

This chain connects TRBV6-1 to TRBJ2-7, with 7 bases matching TRBD2. The CDR3 totals 14 residues. Germline V gene lookup returns CDR1 MNHNS and CDR2 SASEGT. V was pared by 3 bases and J by 5 bases, with 7 bases of the junction left unmatched. The CDR3 DNA is TGTGCCAGCAGTGATCGGGGCCGGGAGGACGAGCAGTACTTC. Amino acids: CASSDRGREDEQYF.

The V call is TRBV6-1, the J call TRBJ1-4; TRBD1 might be the D (6 bases). CDR3 length: 15 amino acids. The germline V and J ends were trimmed by 8 bases and 3 bases, with 16 bases remaining between them. Germline V CDR1 and CDR2: MNHNS, SASEGT. CDR3 sequence reads: CASRGAGGSNEKLFF. Written as DNA, the CDR3 is TGTGCCAGCCGGGGGGCGGGCGGGTCTAATGAAAAACTGTTTTTT.

This clone has just one count. This sequence joins TRBV6-9 and TRBJ1-2; D is possibly TRBD1 (5 bases). The CDR3 sequence is 15 residues long. Looked up from germline, CDR1 is MNHGY and CDR2 is SVAAGI. Trimming took 5 bases from V and 5 from J, leaving 18 bases between them. The CDR3 coding sequence is TGTGCCAGCAGTAGGGGCGGGGACCCCCTATATGGCTACACCTTC. It encodes CASSRGGDPLYGYTF.

The CDR3 DNA reads TGTGCCAGCAGCGTTAGCCCTCAGGGGTACTATGGCTACACCTTC. This translates into CASSVSPQGYYGYTF. V and J are TRBV9 and TRBJ1-2, with a tentative D call TRBD1 (6 bases). The germline gives CDR1 SGDLS, CDR2 YYNGEE. The CDR3 consists of 15 residues. Trimming cost V 2 bases and J 3 bases, with 14 bases left between them. The full variable domain, with the rest looked up from reference TRBV9 and TRBJ1-2, is DSGVTQTPKHLITATGQRVTLRCSPRSGDLSVYWYQQSLDQGLQFLIQYYNGEERAKGNILERFSAQQFPDLHSELNLSSLELGDSALYFCASSVSPQGYYGYTFGSGTRLTVV.

The rearrangement uses TRBV2 and TRBJ2-3; 7 positions match TRBD2. This CDR3 spans 14 amino acids. Germline values: CDR1 SNHLY, CDR2 FYNNEI. V shed 6 bases and J 2 bases; nucleotides not matched to a gene: 5. The CDR3 protein is CASRPGLYTDTQYF. The CDR3 nucleotides read TGTGCCAGCAGGCCGGGACTATACACAGATACGCAGTATTTT.

J is TRBJ2-5 and V is TRBV9; D gene unclear. CDR3 length: 11 amino acids. CDR1 is SGDLS, CDR2 YYNGEE, per germline. Trimming removed 3 bases at V and 5 bases at J, with 5 bases between. The CDR3 is CASSAMETQYF. The CDR3 DNA follows: TGTGCCAGCAGCGCAATGGAGACCCAGTACTTC.

The chain couples TRBV6-5 to TRBJ1-6, with no clear D. CDR1 MNHEY and CDR2 SVGAGI come from the germline V gene. This CDR3 region has 13 residues. Trimming left V 0 bases short and J 7 bases short, with 4 bases between. CDR3 amino acids: CASSYSRNSPLHF. The CDR3 DNA is TGTGCCAGCAGTTACTCCCGGAATTCACCCCTCCACTTT.

This clone was observed a single time. V is TRBV5-1 and J is TRBJ2-1; D uncertain. V lost 0 bases, J lost 7 bases, and 5 bases lay in between. CDR1 SGHRS and CDR2 YFSETQ come from the germline V gene. CDR3 length equals 12 residues. CDR3 sequence: CASSLEGNEQFF. In DNA, the CDR3 is TGCGCCAGCAGCTTGGAAGGGAATGAGCAGTTCTTC.

This clone was picked up a small number of times. The chain has TRBV7-6 and TRBJ2-7, with TRBD2 matching over 12 bases. The ends lost 5 bases at V and 0 bases at J; junction bases unmatched: 5. Germline CDR1 is SGHVS and CDR2 is FNYEAQ. There are 16 residues in the CDR3. CDR3 residues: CASSPGLAGSSYEQYF. DNA for the CDR3: TGTGCCAGCAGCCCCGGACTAGCGGGGAGCTCCTACGAGCAGTACTTC.

This chain joins TRBV7-8 and TRBJ1-1, with a weak D call TRBD1 (5 bases). V lost 2 bases, J lost 8 bases, and 9 bases lay in between. CDR1 SGHVS and CDR2 FQNEAQ come from the germline V gene. CDR3 length: 12 amino acids. CDR3 bases: TGTGCCAGCAGCTTATCAGGGATAGAAGCTTTCTTT. Its protein is CASSLSGIEAFF.

This chain links TRBV18 with TRBJ2-2; no firm D call. Trimming stripped 2 bases from V and 6 bases from J, with 7 bases between. Germline V gene data show CDR1 as KGHSH and CDR2 as LQKENI. The CDR3 length is 13 residues. The CDR3 region has the DNA TGTGCCAGCTCACCATCGCTCTCCGGGGAGCTGTTTTTT. Residues: CASSPSLSGELFF.

V usage is TRBV5-4 and J usage is TRBJ2-3, with D maybe TRBD2 (7 bases). CDR1 is SGHNT, CDR2 YYREEE, per germline (reference sequence). The CDR3 has 17 residues. V shed 4 bases and J shed 4 bases, with 22 bases lying between them. CDR3 amino acids: CASSPNAGAGDADTQYF. Here the CDR3 DNA reads TGTGCCAGCAGCCCGAATGCAGGGGCGGGAGACGCAGATACGCAGTATTTT.

The J gene is TRBJ1-5, the V gene TRBV6-5, with 9 bases that match TRBD1. The germline gives CDR1 MNHEY, CDR2 SVGAGI. V was pared by 9 bases and J by 5 bases, with 5 bases of the junction left unmatched. This CDR3 has 13 residues. The CDR3 DNA reads TGTGCCAGTAAACAGGGGGCCCATCAGCCCCAGCATTTT. It encodes CASKQGAHQPQHF.

Only one count was recorded for this clone. The rearrangement links TRBV5-1 to TRBJ2-1; 11 bases are a match to TRBD1. J was trimmed by 12 bases and V by 4 bases; bases with no gene match: 9. The CDR3 length is 14 residues. Germline V gene lookup returns CDR1 SGHRS and CDR2 YFSETQ. CDR3 protein: CASSQRTGGWGQFF. The CDR3 nucleotides are TGCGCCAGCAGCCAACGGACAGGGGGCTGGGGGCAGTTCTTC.

J is TRBJ1-5 and V is TRBV6-1; 10 bases agree with TRBD1. Germline assignment: CDR1 MNHNS and CDR2 SASEGT. There are 15 residues in the CDR3. Unmatched junction bases numbered 7, after V lost 7 bases and J lost 4 bases. In DNA, the CDR3 is TGTGCCAGCACCCCGGGACAGGGGTTGAATCAGCCCCAGCATTTT. Translation gives CASTPGQGLNQPQHF.